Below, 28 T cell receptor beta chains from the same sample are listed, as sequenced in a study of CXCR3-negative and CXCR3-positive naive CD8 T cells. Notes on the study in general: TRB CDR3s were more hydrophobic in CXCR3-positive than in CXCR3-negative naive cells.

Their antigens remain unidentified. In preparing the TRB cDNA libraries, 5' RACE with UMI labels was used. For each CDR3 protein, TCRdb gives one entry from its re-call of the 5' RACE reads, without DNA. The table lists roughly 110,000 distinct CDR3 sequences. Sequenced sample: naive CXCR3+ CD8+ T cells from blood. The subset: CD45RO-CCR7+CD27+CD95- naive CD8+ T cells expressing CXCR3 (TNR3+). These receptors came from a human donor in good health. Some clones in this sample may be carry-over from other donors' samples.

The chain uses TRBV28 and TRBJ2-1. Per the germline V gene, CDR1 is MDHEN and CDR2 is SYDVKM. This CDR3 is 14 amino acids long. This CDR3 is CASSTVPSYNEQFF.

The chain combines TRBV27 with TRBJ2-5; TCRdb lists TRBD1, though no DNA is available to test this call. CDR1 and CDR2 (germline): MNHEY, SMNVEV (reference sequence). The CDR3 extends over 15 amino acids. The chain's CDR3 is CASSTSGTILETQYF.

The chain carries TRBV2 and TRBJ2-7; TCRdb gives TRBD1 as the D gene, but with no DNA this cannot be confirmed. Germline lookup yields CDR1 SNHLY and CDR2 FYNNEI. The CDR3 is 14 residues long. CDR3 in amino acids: CASSLETDSYEQYF.

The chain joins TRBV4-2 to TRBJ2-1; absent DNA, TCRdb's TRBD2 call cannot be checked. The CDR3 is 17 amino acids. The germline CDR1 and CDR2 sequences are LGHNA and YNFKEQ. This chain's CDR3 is CASSQSGASGAYNEQFF.

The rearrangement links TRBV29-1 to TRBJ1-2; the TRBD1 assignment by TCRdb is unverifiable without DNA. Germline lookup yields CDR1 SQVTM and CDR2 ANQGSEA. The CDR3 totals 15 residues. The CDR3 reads CSVRNSPPQRNGYTF. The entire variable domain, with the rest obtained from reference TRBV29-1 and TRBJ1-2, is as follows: SAVISQKPSRDICQRGTSLTIQCQVDSQVTMMFWYRQQPGQSLTLIATANQGSEATYESGFVIDKFPISRPNLTFSTLTVSNMSPEDSSIYLCSVRNSPPQRNGYTFGSGTRLTVV.

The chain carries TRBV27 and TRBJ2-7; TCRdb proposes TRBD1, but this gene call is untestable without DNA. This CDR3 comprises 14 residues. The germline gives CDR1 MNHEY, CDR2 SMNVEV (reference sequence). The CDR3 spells CASFSPGNAYEQYF.

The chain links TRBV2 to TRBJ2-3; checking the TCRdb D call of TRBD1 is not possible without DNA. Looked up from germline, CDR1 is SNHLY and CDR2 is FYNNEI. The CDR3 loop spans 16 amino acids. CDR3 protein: CASSPGQGAFTDTQYF. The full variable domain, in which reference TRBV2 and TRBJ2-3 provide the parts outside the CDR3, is EPEVTQTPSHQVTQMGQEVILRCVPISNHLYFYWYRQILGQKVEFLVSFYNNEISEKSEIFDDQFSVERPDGSNFTLKIRSTKLEDSAMYFCASSPGQGAFTDTQYFGPGTRLTVL.

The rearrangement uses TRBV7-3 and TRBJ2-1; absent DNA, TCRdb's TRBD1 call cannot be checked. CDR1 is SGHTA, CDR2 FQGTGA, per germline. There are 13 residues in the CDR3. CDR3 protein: CASSPGGVHEQFF.

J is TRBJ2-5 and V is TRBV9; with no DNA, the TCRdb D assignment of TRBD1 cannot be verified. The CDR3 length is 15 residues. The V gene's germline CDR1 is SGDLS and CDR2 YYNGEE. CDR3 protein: CASSVADSLLETQYF.

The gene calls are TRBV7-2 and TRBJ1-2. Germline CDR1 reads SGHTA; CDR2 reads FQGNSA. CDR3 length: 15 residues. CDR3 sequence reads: CASSLGGGRGGGYTF.

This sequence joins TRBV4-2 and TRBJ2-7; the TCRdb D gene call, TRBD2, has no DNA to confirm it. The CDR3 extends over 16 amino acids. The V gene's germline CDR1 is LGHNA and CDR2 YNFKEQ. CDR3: CASSQDRGQGDYEQYF.

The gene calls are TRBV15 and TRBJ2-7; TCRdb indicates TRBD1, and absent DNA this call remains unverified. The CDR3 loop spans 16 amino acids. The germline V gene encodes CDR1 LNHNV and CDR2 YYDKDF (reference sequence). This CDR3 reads CATSVPMGTSSYEQYF.

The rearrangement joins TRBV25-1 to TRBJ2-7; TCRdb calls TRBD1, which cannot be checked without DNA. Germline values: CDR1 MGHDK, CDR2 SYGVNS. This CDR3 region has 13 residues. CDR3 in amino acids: CASSDRGYYEQYF.

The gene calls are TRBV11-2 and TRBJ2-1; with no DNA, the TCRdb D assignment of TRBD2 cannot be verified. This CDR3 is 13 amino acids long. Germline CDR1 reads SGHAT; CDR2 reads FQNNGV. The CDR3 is CASSLLPYNEQFF.

This chain's CDR3 is CSVEVSGVTEAFF. The chain employs TRBV29-1 and TRBJ1-1; the TRBD1 assignment by TCRdb is unverifiable without DNA. The CDR3 has 13 residues. Germline V gene sequence: CDR1 SQVTM, CDR2 ANQGSEA.

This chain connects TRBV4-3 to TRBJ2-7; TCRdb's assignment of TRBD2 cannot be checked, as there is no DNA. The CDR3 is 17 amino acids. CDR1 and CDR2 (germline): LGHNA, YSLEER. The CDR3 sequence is CASSQDIPGTYAYEQYF.

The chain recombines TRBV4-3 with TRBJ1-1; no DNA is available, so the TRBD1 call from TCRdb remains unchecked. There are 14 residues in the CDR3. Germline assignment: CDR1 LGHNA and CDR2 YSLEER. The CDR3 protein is CASSQDAGDTEAFF.

CDR3 region: CASREQGASNQPQHF. This chain joins TRBV6-2 or TRBV6-3 and TRBJ1-5; TCRdb returns TRBD1, unconfirmable since there is no DNA. The CDR3 sequence is 15 residues long. The germline CDR1 and CDR2 sequences are MNHEY and SVGEGT.

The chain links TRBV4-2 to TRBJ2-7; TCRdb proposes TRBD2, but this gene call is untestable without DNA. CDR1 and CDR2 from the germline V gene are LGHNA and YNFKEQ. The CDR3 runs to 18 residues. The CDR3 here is CASSQQRTSGAGAYEQYF.

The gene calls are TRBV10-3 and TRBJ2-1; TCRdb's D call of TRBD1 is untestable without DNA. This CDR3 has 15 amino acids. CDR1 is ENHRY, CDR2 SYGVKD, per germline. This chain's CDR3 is CAISTTGESYNEQFF.

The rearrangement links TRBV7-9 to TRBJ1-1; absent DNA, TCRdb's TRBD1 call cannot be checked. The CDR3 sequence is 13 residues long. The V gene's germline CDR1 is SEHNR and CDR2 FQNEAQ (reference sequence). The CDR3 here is CASSPGQGLEAFF.

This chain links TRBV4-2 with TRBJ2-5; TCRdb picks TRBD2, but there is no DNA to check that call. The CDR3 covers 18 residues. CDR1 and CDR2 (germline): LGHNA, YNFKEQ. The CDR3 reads CASSPRLGLAGGEETQYF.

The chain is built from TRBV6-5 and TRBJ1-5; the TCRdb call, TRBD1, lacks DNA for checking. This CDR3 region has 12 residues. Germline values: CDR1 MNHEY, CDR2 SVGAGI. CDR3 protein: CASSPGTGAQHF.

The CDR3 protein is CASSLNLAPYNEQFF. The J gene is TRBJ2-1, the V gene TRBV7-2; TCRdb's assignment of TRBD1 cannot be checked, as there is no DNA. CDR1 is SGHTA and CDR2 is FQGNSA in the germline V gene. The CDR3 loop spans 15 amino acids. The full variable domain, rest sourced from reference TRBV7-2 and TRBJ2-1, is GAGVSQSPSNKVTEKGKDVELRCDPISGHTALYWYRQSLGQGLEFLIYFQGNSAPDKSGLPSDRFSAERTGGSVSTLTIQRTQQEDSAVYLCASSLNLAPYNEQFFGPGTRLTVL.

The CDR3 spells CASSFRGLTYNEQFF. The chain combines TRBV28 with TRBJ2-1; the D call from TCRdb, TRBD1, cannot be confirmed without DNA. There are 15 residues in the CDR3. Germline V gene data show CDR1 as MDHEN and CDR2 as SYDVKM.

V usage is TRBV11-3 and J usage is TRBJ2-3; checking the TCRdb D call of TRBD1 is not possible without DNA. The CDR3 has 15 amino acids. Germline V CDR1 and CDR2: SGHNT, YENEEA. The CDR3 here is CASSLNWGVPDTQYF.

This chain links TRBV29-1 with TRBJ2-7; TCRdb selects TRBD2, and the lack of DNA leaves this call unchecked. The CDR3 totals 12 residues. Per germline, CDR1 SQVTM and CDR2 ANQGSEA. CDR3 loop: CSVVGEGLEQYF.

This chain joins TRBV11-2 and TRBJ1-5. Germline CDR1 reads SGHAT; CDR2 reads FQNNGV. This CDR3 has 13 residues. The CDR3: CASSSAPVQPQHF.